Following are 28 T cell receptor beta chains from one sample sequenced in a study of T cell repertoires in cytomegalovirus infection. No cognate antigen is known for these TCRs. TCRdb passed the reads through MiXCR, listing each CDR3 protein once. The sample has 400,000 to 600,000 distinct CDR3 sequences, 40% to 50% seen once. The source material was cultured PBMCs, sampled from culture after CMV antigen stimulation. The receptors stem from a human donor in good health (CMV status not recorded). Some clones in this sample may be carry-over from other donors' samples.

For the CDR3, the DNA is TGTGCCAGCAGCCCGAGAAATCGGGAAGAGACCCAGTACTTC. The encoded protein is CASSPRNREETQYF. The chain is built from TRBV11-2 and TRBJ2-5; D is undetermined. Germline-derived CDR1 and CDR2 are SGHAT and FQNNGV. V was trimmed by 5 bases and J by 3 bases, leaving 13 bases between them. The length of the CDR3 is 14 residues. Full variable domain (outside the CDR3, taken from reference TRBV11-2 and TRBJ2-5): EAGVAQSPRYKIIEKRQSVAFWCNPISGHATLYWYQQILGQGPKLLIQFQNNGVVDDSQLPKDRFSAERLKGVDSTLKIQPAKLEDSAVYLCASSPRNREETQYFGPGTRLLVL.

This clonotype was picked up a small number of times. V gene TRBV7-2 combines with J gene TRBJ1-1; 7 bases agree with TRBD1. Germline V gene lookup returns CDR1 SGHTA and CDR2 FQGNSA. This CDR3 has 13 amino acids. V trimming: 9 bases; J trimming: 0 bases; junction bases outside the gene matches: 4. The chain's CDR3 is CASGGQMNTEAFF. The CDR3 nucleotides are TGTGCCAGTGGGGGACAGATGAACACTGAAGCTTTCTTT.

Many counts were recorded for this clonotype. The V call is TRBV6-1, the J call TRBJ1-6; D is perhaps TRBD1 (6 bases). CDR3 length equals 14 residues. V was cut by 1 base and J by 13 bases, with 14 bases left in between. CDR1 and CDR2 from the germline V gene are MNHNS and SASEGT. Here the CDR3 DNA reads TGTGCCAGCAGTGAAGGGGGGACAATCGTGCCCCTCCACTTT. Amino acid sequence: CASSEGGTIVPLHF.

The gene calls are TRBV6-8 and TRBJ2-1, with a possible D match to TRBD2 (6 bases). This CDR3 region has 16 residues. Between the trimmed V and J ends, which lost 1 base and 4 bases, there was a span of 14 bases. From germline, CDR1 is MNHGY and CDR2 SAAAGT. For the CDR3, the DNA is TGTGCCAGCAGTTACTTTTCGACTAGGTCATACAATGAGCAGTTCTTC. Translated, it gives CASSYFSTRSYNEQFF.

There are a few counts of this clonotype. The chain employs TRBV27 and TRBJ1-1; D is unresolved. The CDR3 covers 13 residues. Trimming took off 4 bases at V and 3 bases at J, with 9 bases between the two ends. The germline V gene has CDR1 MNHEY and CDR2 SMNVEV (reference sequence). This CDR3 is CASSWTDYTEAFF. The CDR3 coding sequence is TGTGCCAGCAGTTGGACGGATTACACTGAAGCTTTCTTT.

The V gene is TRBV5-1, the J gene TRBJ2-1, with D possibly TRBD2 on 6 matching bases. V dropped 4 bases and J dropped 6 bases, with 11 bases sitting between them. The germline CDR1 and CDR2 sequences are SGHRS and YFSETQ. The CDR3 is 13 residues long. The CDR3 region has the DNA TGCGCCAGCAGCCGGGAGAATCCCAATGAGCAGTTCTTC. Translated: CASSRENPNEQFF.

CDR3 residues: CASRPWDDEWTQYF. In DNA form, the CDR3 reads TGTGCCAGCAGGCCATGGGATGATGAGTGGACCCAGTACTTC. The V and J genes are TRBV12-3 or TRBV12-4 and TRBJ2-5; D ambiguous. The CDR3 consists of 14 residues. V lost 6 bases and J 7 bases, leaving 18 bases between the germline ends.

The gene calls are TRBV7-6 and TRBJ2-5, with 11 bases lining up with TRBD2. CDR3 length: 16 amino acids. The germline V gene encodes CDR1 SGHVS and CDR2 FNYEAQ. Unmatched junction bases numbered 5, after V lost 5 bases and J lost 0 bases. CDR3 nucleotide sequence: TGTGCCAGCAGCCCGGGGACTAGCGGATACCAAGAGACCCAGTACTTC. This translates into CASSPGTSGYQETQYF.

This clonotype was seen a handful of times. The gene calls are TRBV30 and TRBJ1-1; D unresolved. This CDR3 comprises 13 residues. Per the germline V gene, CDR1 is GTSNPN and CDR2 is SVGIG (reference sequence). Trimming shortened V by 2 bases and J by 1 base, and 8 bases separated the two germline ends. Written as DNA, the CDR3 is TGTGCCTGGAGTATGACCTCGAACACTGAAGCTTTCTTT. This translates into CAWSMTSNTEAFF.

The sample holds a few counts of this clonotype. The V gene is TRBV6-1, the J gene TRBJ1-4, with a tentative D call TRBD1 (5 bases). This CDR3 comprises 13 residues. Trimming took off 10 bases at V and 4 bases at J, with 13 bases between the two ends. The germline gives CDR1 MNHNS, CDR2 SASEGT. This chain's CDR3 is CATLRGINEKLFF. CDR3 DNA: TGTGCCACTTTAAGGGGAATTAATGAAAAACTGTTTTTT.

The chain links TRBV4-2 to TRBJ2-5, with a weak D call TRBD2 (7 bases). The CDR3 is made up of 15 amino acids. Trimming stripped 3 bases from V and 4 bases from J, with 15 bases between. CDR1 LGHNA and CDR2 YNFKEQ come from the germline V gene. In DNA form, the CDR3 reads TGTGCCAGCAGCCATGTGACTAGGGGGGGAGAGACCCAGTACTTC. It translates to CASSHVTRGGETQYF.

The rearrangement joins TRBV5-4 to TRBJ2-5, with a possible D match to TRBD1 (5 bases). Trimming removed 4 bases at V and 1 base at J, with 14 bases between. Germline CDR1 and CDR2: SGHNT and YYREEE (reference sequence). This CDR3 is built from 15 residues. This CDR3 is CASSLGVMGQETQYF. The DNA for the CDR3 is TGTGCCAGCAGCCTAGGGGTGATGGGCCAAGAGACCCAGTACTTC.

The chain joins TRBV7-9 to TRBJ2-2; D is ambiguous. Per germline, CDR1 SEHNR and CDR2 FQNEAQ (reference sequence). V was clipped by 5 bases and J by 2 bases, with 9 bases between them. This CDR3 spans 14 amino acids. Written as DNA, the CDR3 is TGTGCCAGCAGCCAGAGACCCAACACCGGGGAGCTGTTTTTT. Translated, it gives CASSQRPNTGELFF.

The chain is built from TRBV7-6 and TRBJ1-1; 10 positions match TRBD1. The CDR3 sequence is 15 residues long. Germline CDR1 and CDR2: SGHVS and FNYEAQ. The V and J ends lost 3 bases and 6 bases, in that order; junction bases with no gene match: 7. The CDR3 region is CASSFSGQGGAEAFF. The CDR3 bases are TGTGCCAGCAGCTTCTCTGGACAGGGGGGGGCTGAAGCTTTCTTT.

This chain joins TRBV7-9 and TRBJ2-7; D may be TRBD2 (5 bases). With 7 bases removed from V and 4 bases from J, the gap between germline ends came to 11 bases. CDR1 SEHNR and CDR2 FQNEAQ come from the germline V gene (reference sequence). The length of the CDR3 is 12 residues. CDR3 sequence (DNA): TGTGCCAGCACTCTTACGGGGTACGAGCAGTACTTC. It translates to CASTLTGYEQYF.

The chain joins TRBV7-2 to TRBJ2-7; maybe TRBD2 (6 bases). V was clipped by 3 bases and J by 2 bases, with 8 bases between them. CDR3 length equals 13 residues. Germline V lookup: CDR1 SGHTA, CDR2 FQGNSA. The CDR3 DNA is TGTGCCAGCAGCTTGACTAGAACCTACGAGCAGTACTTC. Encoded protein: CASSLTRTYEQYF.

This clonotype was counted only a few times. This rearrangement joins TRBV6-5 to TRBJ1-1; D is possibly TRBD1 (6 bases). Germline values: CDR1 MNHEY, CDR2 SVGAGI. Trimming removed 0 bases from V and 1 base from J, with 9 bases in between. The CDR3 has 15 residues. In DNA, the CDR3 is TGTGCCAGCAGTTACTCCGGGGGCCGGAACACTGAAGCTTTCTTT. It encodes CASSYSGGRNTEAFF.

The chain recombines TRBV7-2 with TRBJ2-5; the D gene could be TRBD1 or TRBD2 (7 bases each). The CDR3 spans 18 residues. The V gene lost 3 bases and the J gene lost 4 bases, with 24 bases spanning the gap. Germline CDR1 and CDR2: SGHTA and FQGNSA. This CDR3 is CASSLRFQGVPGGETQYF. Written as DNA, the CDR3 is TGTGCCAGCAGCTTGCGTTTTCAGGGGGTGCCGGGAGGAGAGACCCAGTACTTC. Drawing the rest from reference TRBV7-2 and TRBJ2-5, the complete variable domain is GAGVSQSPSNKVTEKGKDVELRCDPISGHTALYWYRQSLGQGLEFLIYFQGNSAPDKSGLPSDRFSAERTGGSVSTLTIQRTQQEDSAVYLCASSLRFQGVPGGETQYFGPGTRLLVL.

Here the CDR3 DNA reads TGTGCCAGCAGCTCCGGGGGCTCTTGGTACGAGCAGTACTTC. As protein: CASSSGGSWYEQYF. The chain links TRBV7-9 to TRBJ2-7; D possibly matches TRBD1 or TRBD2 (6 bases each). In germline, CDR1 is SEHNR, CDR2 FQNEAQ (reference sequence). This CDR3 has 14 residues. V lost 4 bases, J lost 4 bases, and 14 bases lay in between.

V usage is TRBV6-5 and J usage is TRBJ2-5; 11 bases line up with TRBD2. This CDR3 region has 16 residues. CDR1 is MNHEY, CDR2 SVGAGI, per germline. The trim removed 5 bases at V and 5 bases at J, leaving 10 bases unmatched. The CDR3 reads CASSPQTSGTGETQYF. The CDR3, as DNA: TGTGCCAGCAGTCCTCAGACTAGCGGGACGGGTGAGACCCAGTACTTC.

This clonotype occurred once. The V gene is TRBV7-6, the J gene TRBJ2-7; D not resolved. V was trimmed by 5 bases and J by 4 bases, leaving 12 bases between them. The CDR3 length is 13 residues. Germline V lookup: CDR1 SGHVS, CDR2 FNYEAQ. The CDR3 region has the DNA TGTGCCAGCAGCCCCAGCGCCGGGTACGAGCAGTACTTC. Its protein is CASSPSAGYEQYF.

This clonotype has only a few counts. The chain employs TRBV20-1 and TRBJ1-6, with a weak D call TRBD1 (5 bases). There are 21 residues in the CDR3. The germline CDR1 and CDR2 sequences are DFQATT and SNEGSKA (reference sequence). Trimming left V 3 bases short and J 0 bases short, with 27 bases between. As DNA, the CDR3 is TGCAGTGCTAGGGGGTATTTTCGAAGGGGCGAAGGTAGCTCCTATAATTCACCCCTCCACTTT. Residues: CSARGYFRRGEGSSYNSPLHF.

This clonotype was detected a few times. The chain uses TRBV6-1 and TRBJ1-3; D unclear. V dropped 4 bases and J dropped 0 bases, with 10 bases sitting between them. The CDR3 runs 15 residues. From germline, CDR1 is MNHNS and CDR2 SASEGT. CDR3 loop: CASSAIRRSGNTIYF. CDR3 in DNA: TGTGCCAGCAGTGCTATTCGACGCTCTGGAAACACCATATATTTT.

V usage is TRBV7-2 and J usage is TRBJ2-3; TRBD2 agrees at 11 bases. There are 16 residues in the CDR3. Per germline, CDR1 SGHTA and CDR2 FQGNSA. V lost 5 bases to trimming and J lost 5 bases; unmatched junction nucleotides: 9. The CDR3 spells CASSPVAGGPKDTQYF. The CDR3 DNA is TGTGCCAGCAGCCCGGTAGCGGGAGGGCCTAAAGATACGCAGTATTTT.

The rearrangement links TRBV20-1 to TRBJ2-3, with 9 nucleotides matching TRBD1. V was pared by 6 bases and J by 2 bases, with 6 bases of the junction left unmatched. This CDR3 region has 14 residues. Germline lookup yields CDR1 DFQATT and CDR2 SNEGSKA (reference sequence). CDR3 sequence: CSARYRGHTDTQYF. For the CDR3, the DNA is TGCAGTGCCCGTTACAGGGGGCACACAGATACGCAGTATTTT.

The sample holds a few counts of this clonotype. The CDR3 protein is CALGSVGRGYSNQPQHF. In DNA form, the CDR3 reads TGCGCCCTGGGGAGCGTGGGCAGAGGATATAGCAATCAGCCCCAGCATTTT. This chain links TRBV4-1 with TRBJ1-5; no clear D gene. Germline V gene sequence: CDR1 MGHRA, CDR2 YSYEKL. CDR3 length: 17 residues. The V and J ends lost 11 bases and 0 bases respectively, with 23 bases between them.

This chain links TRBV5-1 with TRBJ2-1; D uncertain. The CDR3 is 14 amino acids. V lost 0 bases to trimming and J lost 4 bases, with 8 bases between them. Germline assignment: CDR1 SGHRS and CDR2 YFSETQ. DNA for the CDR3: TGCGCCAGCAGCTTGGGGTACCCGTACAATGAGCAGTTCTTC. Translation gives CASSLGYPYNEQFF. Supplemented by reference TRBV5-1 and TRBJ2-1, the full variable domain reads KAGVTQTPRYLIKTRGQQVTLSCSPISGHRSVSWYQQTPGQGLQFLFEYFSETQRNKGNFPGRFSGRQFSNSRSEMNVSTLELGDSALYLCASSLGYPYNEQFFGPGTRLTVL.

The V and J genes are TRBV20-1 and TRBJ2-3, with TRBD2 matching over 11 bases. V was pared by 4 bases and J by 2 bases, with 8 bases of the junction left unmatched. Germline assignment: CDR1 DFQATT and CDR2 SNEGSKA (reference sequence). CDR3 length equals 16 residues. CDR3 sequence: CSAIRLAGYPTDTQYF. Written as DNA, the CDR3 is TGCAGTGCTATTCGACTAGCGGGATACCCCACAGATACGCAGTATTTT.